The 29 T cell receptor beta chains reported below all come from one sample, sequenced in a study of low-dose radiotherapy and immunotherapy resistance in tumors. Priming of first-strand cDNA relied on TRAV- and TRBV-specific primers (covering alpha and beta chains). Both a constant-region primer and a V-primer adapter served to amplify TCRs across roughly 20 PCR cycles. TCRdb re-analysed the reads in MiXCR, keeping a single row per CDR3 protein. The data contain roughly 76,000 distinct CDR3 sequences, around 18% of them singletons. The time point: before trial treatment. Material: PBMCs, obtained before treatment. These receptor sequences come from a male donor with prostate cancer.

This clonotype was recorded at least ten times. The chain joins TRBV28 to TRBJ2-7; D tentatively reads TRBD1 or TRBD2 (5 bases each). Germline V gene sequence: CDR1 MDHEN, CDR2 SYDVKM. The CDR3 runs 11 residues. V was shortened by 3 bases and J by 9 bases, with 9 bases between the two germline ends. CDR3 region: CASSLGEWQYF. The CDR3 nucleotides are TGTGCCAGCAGTTTGGGGGAATGGCAGTACTTC. The whole variable domain, remainder taken from reference TRBV28 and TRBJ2-7, is DVKVTQSSRYLVKRTGEKVFLECVQDMDHENMFWYRQDPGLGLRLIYFSYDVKMKEKGDIPEGYSVSREKKERFSLILESASTNQTSMYLCASSLGEWQYFGPGTRLTVT.

This clonotype was counted ten times or more. The chain couples TRBV24-1 to TRBJ2-7, with 8 positions matching TRBD2. Germline V gives CDR1 KGHDR, CDR2 SFDVKD. Germline trimming cut 3 bases from V and 2 bases from J; bases unmatched to any gene: 8. The CDR3 is 16 residues long. Written as DNA, the CDR3 is TGTGCCACCAGTGATACCACCGGACTAGCCCCCTACGAGCAGTACTTC. It is translated as CATSDTTGLAPYEQYF.

On this clonotype itself: It is likely a read error: a sequence one base away is far more abundant. The chain uses TRBV5-3 and TRBJ2-7; D assignment may be TRBD1 or TRBD2 (5 bases each). TRBV5-3 is annotated as an ORF whose role is uncertain. The germline V and J ends were trimmed by 8 bases and 8 bases, with 17 bases remaining between them. The CDR3 contains 12 residues. The CDR3, as DNA: TGTGCCAGCAGCCCAGAGGGGACCAAGCAGTACTTC. Translating it yields CASSPEGTKQYF.

This clonotype was counted at least ten times. The chain is built from TRBV27 and TRBJ2-1; a possible D gene is TRBD1 (5 bases). V was clipped by 6 bases and J by 9 bases, with 9 bases between them. The germline V gene encodes CDR1 MNHEY and CDR2 SMNVEV (reference sequence). The CDR3 has 11 residues. CDR3 sequence reads: CASRRTGEQFF. For the CDR3, the DNA is TGTGCCAGCAGGAGAACAGGTGAGCAGTTCTTC.

In this sample, this clonotype turned up many times. This sequence joins TRBV10-3 and TRBJ1-1, with no clear D. The CDR3 is 11 amino acids. Germline V gives CDR1 ENHRY, CDR2 SYGVKD. Trimming took off 4 bases at V and 5 bases at J, with 5 bases between the two ends. The DNA for the CDR3 is TGTGCCATCAGTGTGGGAACTGAAGCTTTCTTT. Translating gives CAISVGTEAFF.

This clonotype has ten or more counts. The chain is built from TRBV10-3 and TRBJ1-5; TRBD1 is a possible D gene (6 bases). Germline CDR1 is ENHRY and CDR2 is SYGVKD. Trimming removed 4 bases at V and 5 bases at J, with 15 bases between. This CDR3 is built from 15 residues. Written as DNA, the CDR3 is TGTGCCATCAGTGGTGCCAGGGGCATGGATCAGCCCCAGCATTTT. Its protein is CAISGARGMDQPQHF.

With respect to this clonotype: The likely explanation is a read error, given a far larger clone one base away. The chain recombines TRBV7-9 with TRBJ1-1; D possibly corresponds to TRBD1 (5 bases). CDR1 and CDR2 (germline): SEHNR, FQNEAQ (reference sequence). The CDR3 loop spans 14 amino acids. V shed 5 bases and J shed 9 bases, with 19 bases lying between them. CDR3 in amino acids: CASSRGIWQGQAFF. The CDR3 coding sequence is TGTGCCAGCAGCCGCGGCATATGGCAGGGCCAAGCTTTCTTT.

This clonotype is labeled large. This chain links TRBV29-1 with TRBJ2-7; 9 bases fit TRBD1. The CDR3 length is 15 residues. In germline, CDR1 is SQVTM, CDR2 ANQGSEA. V dropped 4 bases and J dropped 3; count of bases not matched to a gene: 10. The CDR3 region has the DNA TGCAGCGTTGTGGGGACCCGGGACAGGGTCTACGAGCAGTACTTC. Translated, it gives CSVVGTRDRVYEQYF.

Details on this clonotype: The DNA is left out, because the CDR3 cannot be placed on it with certainty; the CDR3 is given as TCRdb lists it. V gene TRBV27 combines with J gene TRBJ2-2; the table gives TRBD2 as D, unverified against the DNA. With termini counted, the CDR3 has 17 amino acids. Germline V gives CDR1 MNHEY, CDR2 SMNVEV (reference sequence). CDR3 residues: CASSLGPGGPSGELFFF.

Comments on this clonotype: Since a far larger clone is one base different, this is likely a read error. This chain links TRBV5-8 with TRBJ1-1, with D possibly matching TRBD1 (6 bases). The ends were cut back, 4 bases at V and 3 bases at J, with 16 bases in the middle. The CDR3 totals 15 residues. CDR1 and CDR2 from the germline V gene are SGHTS and YDEGEE. The CDR3 region has the DNA TGTGCCAGCAGCAGCGAGGGGGGGCGAGACACTGAAGCTTTCTTT. Translated: CASSSEGGRDTEAFF. Supplemented by reference TRBV5-8 and TRBJ1-1, the full variable domain reads EAGVTQSPTHLIKTRGQQATLRCSPISGHTSVYWYQQALGLGLQFLLWYDEGEERNRGNFPPRFSGRQFPNYSSELNVNALELEDSALYLCASSSEGGRDTEAFFGQGTRLTVV.

This clonotype was seen many times. The chain couples TRBV5-1 to TRBJ2-5; the D call may be TRBD1 or TRBD2 (5 bases each). Trimming took off 7 bases at V and 5 bases at J, with 18 bases between the two ends. This CDR3 spans 14 amino acids. CDR1 and CDR2 (germline): SGHRS, YFSETQ. The CDR3 protein is CASFPGQGGETQYF. As DNA, the CDR3 is TGCGCCAGCTTTCCGGGGCAGGGCGGGGAGACCCAGTACTTC.

Note on this clonotype: Since a far larger clone is one base different, this is likely a read error. The rearrangement links TRBV5-1 to TRBJ2-7, with 8 bases identical to TRBD2. This CDR3 spans 16 amino acids. J gave up 7 bases and V 0 bases, and 12 bases lay outside the gene matches. Germline CDR1 reads SGHRS; CDR2 reads YFSETQ. The CDR3 region is CASSLEPGGGYNEQYF. In nucleotides, the CDR3 is TGCGCCAGCAGCTTGGAGCCCGGGGGGGGATACAATGAGCAGTACTTC.

This clonotype has at least ten counts. This chain connects TRBV7-9 to TRBJ2-5; D is unresolved. Germline CDR1 reads SEHNR; CDR2 reads FQNEAQ (reference sequence). Trimming removed 5 bases at V and 5 bases at J, with 18 bases between. This CDR3 is 15 amino acids long. The CDR3 bases are TGTGCCAGCAGCCCGCCCCTCGTGATGGGGGAGACCCAGTACTTC. As protein: CASSPPLVMGETQYF. Variable domain in full (rest from reference TRBV7-9 and TRBJ2-5): DTGVSQNPRHKITKRGQNVTFRCDPISEHNRLYWYRQTLGQGPEFLTYFQNEAQLEKSRLLSDRFSAERPKGSFSTLEIQRTEQGDSAMYLCASSPPLVMGETQYFGPGTRLLVL.

This chain joins TRBV12-3 or TRBV12-4 and TRBJ2-2; D call uncertain. This CDR3 is built from 13 residues. V lost 3 bases to trimming and J lost 6 bases, with 8 bases between them. CDR3 amino acids: CASSLVLSGELFF. In nucleotides, the CDR3 is TGTGCCAGCAGTTTGGTACTTTCCGGGGAGCTGTTTTTT.

This clonotype has only a few counts. The chain uses TRBV6-2 or TRBV6-3 and TRBJ2-3, with 7 bases aligning to TRBD1. Germline CDR1 MNHEY, CDR2 SVGEGT. This CDR3 spans 14 amino acids. The junction had 3 bases not matched to a gene; V was cut back by 6 bases and J by 0 bases. The CDR3 is CASRQGISTDTQYF. The CDR3 DNA reads as TGTGCCAGCAGACAGGGGATTAGCACAGATACGCAGTATTTT.

On this clonotype: With only one base between it and a far larger clone, this is likely a read error. V gene TRBV18 combines with J gene TRBJ2-1; a weak D match, TRBD2 (5 bases). Per the germline V gene, CDR1 is KGHSH and CDR2 is LQKENI. Trimming removed 3 bases at V and 13 bases at J, with 22 bases between. The length of the CDR3 is 15 residues. The chain's CDR3 is CASSPPNVRDNIQFF. CDR3 coding DNA: TGTGCCAGCTCACCGCCGAACGTACGGGATAACATTCAGTTCTTC. Together with reference TRBV18 and TRBJ2-1, the CDR3 gives the full variable domain: NAGVMQNPRHLVRRRGQEARLRCSPMKGHSHVYWYRQLPEEGLKFMVYLQKENIIDESGMPKERFSAEFPKEGPSILRIQQVVRGDSAAYFCASSPPNVRDNIQFFGPGTRLTVL.

V gene TRBV2 combines with J gene TRBJ2-3, with 7 positions matching TRBD2. The ends lost 11 bases at V and 4 bases at J; junction bases unmatched: 9. Germline V gene data show CDR1 as SNHLY and CDR2 as FYNNEI. This CDR3 has 13 residues. The CDR3 is CAGGGSFPDTQYF. As DNA, the CDR3 is TGTGCCGGCGGGGGTAGCTTCCCAGATACGCAGTATTTT. Looking up the rest from reference TRBV2 and TRBJ2-3 gives the full variable domain: EPEVTQTPSHQVTQMGQEVILRCVPISNHLYFYWYRQILGQKVEFLVSFYNNEISEKSEIFDDQFSVERPDGSNFTLKIRSTKLEDSAMYFCAGGGSFPDTQYFGPGTRLTVL.

This clonotype was detected ten times or more. V usage is TRBV2 and J usage is TRBJ2-1, with D hard to call. CDR1 and CDR2 from the germline V gene are SNHLY and FYNNEI. The V gene lost 7 bases and the J gene lost 4 bases, with 14 bases spanning the gap. This CDR3 is 14 amino acids long. The CDR3 DNA reads as TGTGCCAGCAACCAAAAGGAACTATACAATGAGCAGTTCTTC. Protein product: CASNQKELYNEQFF.

This clonotype appeared many times. The chain employs TRBV29-1 and TRBJ2-1; TRBD1 might be the D (5 bases). The CDR3 has 12 amino acids. Germline assignment: CDR1 SQVTM and CDR2 ANQGSEA. With 2 bases removed from V and 8 bases from J, the gap between germline ends came to 10 bases. CDR3 sequence reads: CSVELRVHEQFF. CDR3 nucleotide sequence: TGCAGCGTTGAACTCAGGGTTCATGAGCAGTTCTTC.

This clonotype has a count of ten or more. The chain uses TRBV20-1 and TRBJ2-3, with a weak D call TRBD2 (6 bases). Trimming left V 4 bases short and J 3 bases short, with 11 bases between. This CDR3 spans 13 amino acids. Germline CDR1 reads DFQATT; CDR2 reads SNEGSKA (reference sequence). The chain's CDR3 is CSAMWRGTDTQYF. Here the CDR3 DNA reads TGCAGTGCTATGTGGCGGGGTACAGATACGCAGTATTTT.

The chain combines TRBV5-1 with TRBJ1-1, with D perhaps TRBD1 (5 bases). The CDR3 spans 14 residues. Looked up from germline, CDR1 is SGHRS and CDR2 is YFSETQ. Trimming removed 0 bases from V and 4 bases from J, with 10 bases in between. The CDR3, as DNA: TGCGCCAGCAGCTTGGATTGGGGCTCCACTGAAGCTTTCTTT. Its protein product is CASSLDWGSTEAFF.

This chain joins TRBV3-1 and TRBJ2-1; D possibly matches TRBD1 or TRBD2 (5 bases each). V was clipped by 4 bases and J by 7 bases, with 20 bases between them. Per the germline V gene, CDR1 is LGHDT and CDR2 is YNNKEL (reference sequence). This CDR3 is built from 16 residues. CDR3 loop: CASSPMGSVGANEQFF. CDR3 bases: TGTGCCAGCAGCCCAATGGGCAGCGTCGGGGCTAATGAGCAGTTCTTC.

This clonotype was seen a single time. A far more abundant clone sits one base away, making this likely a read error. This chain links TRBV13 with TRBJ2-1, with D perhaps matching TRBD1 or TRBD2 (6 bases each). Looked up from germline, CDR1 is PRHDT and CDR2 is FYEKMQ (reference sequence). The CDR3 is made up of 15 amino acids. The CDR3 sequence: CATSIGPGAVYEQFF. CDR3 DNA sequence: TGTGCCACCAGCATCGGTCCGGGGGCTGTCTACGAGCAGTTCTTC.

This clonotype was picked up many times. The chain has TRBV2 and TRBJ1-1; a possible D gene is TRBD1 (6 bases). V lost 1 base, J lost 0 bases, and 15 bases lay in between. The CDR3 is made up of 17 amino acids. Germline CDR1 and CDR2: SNHLY and FYNNEI. The DNA of the CDR3 is TGTGCCAGCAGTGAAGTAGGGGGTGGGCGCATGAACACTGAAGCTTTCTTT. Translation: CASSEVGGGRMNTEAFF. Full variable domain (remainder filled in from reference TRBV2 and TRBJ1-1): EPEVTQTPSHQVTQMGQEVILRCVPISNHLYFYWYRQILGQKVEFLVSFYNNEISEKSEIFDDQFSVERPDGSNFTLKIRSTKLEDSAMYFCASSEVGGGRMNTEAFFGQGTRLTVV.

Many counts were recorded for this clonotype. The germline gene is not matched at one end of the junction; a read error may be the cause. This chain links TRBV5-4 with TRBJ2-3; maybe TRBD2 (5 bases). Germline-derived CDR1 and CDR2 are SGHNT and YYREEE (reference sequence). This CDR3 has 14 amino acids. The CDR3 DNA sequence: TGTGCCAGCAGCCCCGGGAAGGGCACGGATACGCAGTATTTT. This codes for CASSPGKGTDTQYF.

About this clonotype itself: With only one base between it and a far larger clone, this is likely a read error. The chain carries TRBV5-1 and TRBJ2-7; 13 bases align to TRBD2. Losses at the gene ends were 4 bases for V and 7 bases for J; bases not matched to a gene: 11. The CDR3 contains 16 residues. Germline-derived CDR1 and CDR2 are SGHRS and YFSETQ. The CDR3 sequence is CASSGVGLAGYNEQYF. CDR3 sequence (DNA): TGCGCCAGCAGCGGCGTGGGACTAGCGGGGTACAATGAGCAGTACTTC.

The V and J genes are TRBV28 and TRBJ2-2; 7 nucleotides line up with TRBD2. CDR3 length: 15 amino acids. Trimming removed 5 bases from V and 8 bases from J; junction bases left unmatched: 11. Germline CDR1 reads MDHEN; CDR2 reads SYDVKM. In DNA, the CDR3 is TGTGCCAGCAGTCCGGGACTATTACAGGTTGGGGAGCTGTTTTTT. Amino acids: CASSPGLLQVGELFF.

This clonotype was picked up a small number of times. The rearrangement links TRBV2 to TRBJ2-1; D might be TRBD1 (7 bases). Trimming shortened V by 11 bases and J by 5 bases, and 10 bases separated the two germline ends. The CDR3 extends over 11 amino acids. The germline V gene has CDR1 SNHLY and CDR2 FYNNEI. This chain's CDR3 is CAGGTDNEQFF. Here the CDR3 DNA reads TGTGCCGGAGGGACAGACAATGAGCAGTTCTTC. Looking up the rest from reference TRBV2 and TRBJ2-1 gives the full variable domain: EPEVTQTPSHQVTQMGQEVILRCVPISNHLYFYWYRQILGQKVEFLVSFYNNEISEKSEIFDDQFSVERPDGSNFTLKIRSTKLEDSAMYFCAGGTDNEQFFGPGTRLTVL.

The chain uses TRBV12-3 or TRBV12-4 and TRBJ1-1; no definite D call. V was shortened by 4 bases and J by 11 bases, with 17 bases between the two germline ends. The CDR3 loop spans 13 amino acids. The chain's CDR3 is CASSSPGLELAFF. The CDR3 DNA is TGTGCCAGCAGTTCACCGGGCCTCGAGTTGGCTTTCTTT.